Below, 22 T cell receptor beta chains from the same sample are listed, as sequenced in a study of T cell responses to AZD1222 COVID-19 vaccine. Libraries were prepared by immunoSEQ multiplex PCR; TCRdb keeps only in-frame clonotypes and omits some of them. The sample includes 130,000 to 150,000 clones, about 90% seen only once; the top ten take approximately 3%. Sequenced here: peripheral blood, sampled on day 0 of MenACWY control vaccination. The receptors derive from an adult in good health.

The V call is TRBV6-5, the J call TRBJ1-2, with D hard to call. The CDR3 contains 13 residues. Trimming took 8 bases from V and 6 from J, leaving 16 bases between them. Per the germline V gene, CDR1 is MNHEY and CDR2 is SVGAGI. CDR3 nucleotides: TGTGCCAGCCTACCCCTATCACACGATGGCTACACCTTC. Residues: CASLPLSHDGYTF.

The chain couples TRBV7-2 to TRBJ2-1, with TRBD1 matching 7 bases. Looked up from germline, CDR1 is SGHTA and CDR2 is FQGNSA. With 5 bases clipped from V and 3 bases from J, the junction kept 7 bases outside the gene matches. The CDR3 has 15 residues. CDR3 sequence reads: CASSPGQAVYNEQFF. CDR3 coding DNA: TGTGCCAGCAGCCCCGGACAGGCCGTCTACAATGAGCAGTTCTTC.

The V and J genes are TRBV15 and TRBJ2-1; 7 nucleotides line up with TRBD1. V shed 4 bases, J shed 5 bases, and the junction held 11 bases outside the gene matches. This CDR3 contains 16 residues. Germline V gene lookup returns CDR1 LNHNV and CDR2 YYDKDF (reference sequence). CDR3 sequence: CATSKRYGQANNEQFF. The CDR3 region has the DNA TGTGCCACCAGCAAGAGGTATGGACAGGCGAACAATGAGCAGTTCTTC.

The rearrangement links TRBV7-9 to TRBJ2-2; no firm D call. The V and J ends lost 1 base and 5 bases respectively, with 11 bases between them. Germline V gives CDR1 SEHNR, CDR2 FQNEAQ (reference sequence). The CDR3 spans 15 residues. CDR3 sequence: CASSLVGSRTGELFF. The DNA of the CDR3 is TGTGCCAGCAGCTTAGTAGGCAGCCGTACCGGGGAGCTGTTTTTT. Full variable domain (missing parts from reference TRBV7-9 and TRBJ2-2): DTGVSQNPRHKITKRGQNVTFRCDPISEHNRLYWYRQTLGQGPEFLTYFQNEAQLEKSRLLSDRFSAERPKGSFSTLEIQRTEQGDSAMYLCASSLVGSRTGELFFGEGSRLTVL.

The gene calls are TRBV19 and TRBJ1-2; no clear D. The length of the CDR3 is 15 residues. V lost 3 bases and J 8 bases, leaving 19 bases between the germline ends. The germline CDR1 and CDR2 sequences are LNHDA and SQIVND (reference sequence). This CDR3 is CASSMPRGVMDGYTF. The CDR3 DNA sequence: TGTGCCAGTAGTATGCCTCGGGGAGTAATGGACGGCTACACCTTC.

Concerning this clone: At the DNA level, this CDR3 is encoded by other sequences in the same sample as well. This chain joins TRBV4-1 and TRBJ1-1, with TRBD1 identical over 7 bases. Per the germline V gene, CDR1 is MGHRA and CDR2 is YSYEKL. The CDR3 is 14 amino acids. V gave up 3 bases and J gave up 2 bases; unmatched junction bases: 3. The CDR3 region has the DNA TGCGCCAGCAGCCAGGAAGGGGGCAACACTGAAGCTTTCTTT. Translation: CASSQEGGNTEAFF.

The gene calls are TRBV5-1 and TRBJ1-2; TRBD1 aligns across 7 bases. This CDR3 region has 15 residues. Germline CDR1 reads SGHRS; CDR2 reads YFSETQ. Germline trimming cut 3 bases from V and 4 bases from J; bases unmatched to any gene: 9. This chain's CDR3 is CASSSTGQAGYGYTF. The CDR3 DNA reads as TGCGCCAGCAGCTCAACAGGACAGGCCGGCTATGGCTACACCTTC.

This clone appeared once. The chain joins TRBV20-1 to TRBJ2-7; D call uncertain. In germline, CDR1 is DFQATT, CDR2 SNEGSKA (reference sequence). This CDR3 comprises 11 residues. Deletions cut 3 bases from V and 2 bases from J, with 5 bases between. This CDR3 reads CSASLAYEQYF. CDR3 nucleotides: TGCAGTGCTAGTTTAGCCTACGAGCAGTACTTC.

CDR3 DNA: TGCGCCAGCAGCGGCGCAGTGAACACTGAAGCTTTCTTT. Protein product: CASSGAVNTEAFF. The gene calls are TRBV5-1 and TRBJ1-1; D is unclear. This CDR3 has 13 residues. Per germline, CDR1 SGHRS and CDR2 YFSETQ. The V end was cut by 4 bases, the J end by 0 bases, with 7 bases between. The variable domain in full, completed from reference TRBV5-1 and TRBJ1-1, reads KAGVTQTPRYLIKTRGQQVTLSCSPISGHRSVSWYQQTPGQGLQFLFEYFSETQRNKGNFPGRFSGRQFSNSRSEMNVSTLELGDSALYLCASSGAVNTEAFFGQGTRLTVV.

CDR3 sequence reads: CASSLKAGAGHREQFF. The CDR3 nucleotides read TGTGCCAGCAGCTTAAAAGCGGGAGCGGGGCACCGGGAGCAGTTCTTC. The chain combines TRBV7-2 with TRBJ2-1; 8 bases agree with TRBD2. V dropped 2 bases and J dropped 10; count of bases not matched to a gene: 13. There are 16 residues in the CDR3. Germline V gene data show CDR1 as SGHTA and CDR2 as FQGNSA.

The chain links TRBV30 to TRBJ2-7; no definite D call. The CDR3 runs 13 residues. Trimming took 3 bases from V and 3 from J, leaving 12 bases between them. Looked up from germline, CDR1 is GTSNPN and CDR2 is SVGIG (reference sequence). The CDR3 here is CAWRPDPRYEQYF. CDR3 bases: TGTGCCTGGAGGCCCGATCCGCGCTACGAGCAGTACTTC. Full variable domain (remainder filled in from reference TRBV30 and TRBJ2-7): SQTIHQWPATLVQPVGSPLSLECTVEGTSNPNLYWYRQAAGRGLQLLFYSVGIGQISSEVPQNLSASRPQDRQFILSSKKLLLSDSGFYLCAWRPDPRYEQYFGPGTRLTVT.

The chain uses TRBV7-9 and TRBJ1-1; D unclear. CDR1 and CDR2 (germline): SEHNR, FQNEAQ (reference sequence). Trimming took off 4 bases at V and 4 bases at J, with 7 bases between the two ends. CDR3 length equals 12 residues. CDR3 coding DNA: TGTGCCAGCAGCTCCTATACCACTGAAGCTTTCTTT. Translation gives CASSSYTTEAFF.

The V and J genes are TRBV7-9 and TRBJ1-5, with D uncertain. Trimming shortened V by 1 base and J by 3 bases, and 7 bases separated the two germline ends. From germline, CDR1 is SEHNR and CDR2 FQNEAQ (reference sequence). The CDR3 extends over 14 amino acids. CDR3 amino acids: CASSLDLVNQPQHF. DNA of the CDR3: TGTGCCAGCAGCTTAGACTTAGTCAATCAGCCCCAGCATTTT.

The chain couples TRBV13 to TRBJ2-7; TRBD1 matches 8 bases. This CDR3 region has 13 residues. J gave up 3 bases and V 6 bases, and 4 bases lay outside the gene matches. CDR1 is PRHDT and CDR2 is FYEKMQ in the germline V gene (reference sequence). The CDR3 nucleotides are TGTGCCAGCAGAAATACAGGGGGCTACGAGCAGTACTTC. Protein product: CASRNTGGYEQYF.

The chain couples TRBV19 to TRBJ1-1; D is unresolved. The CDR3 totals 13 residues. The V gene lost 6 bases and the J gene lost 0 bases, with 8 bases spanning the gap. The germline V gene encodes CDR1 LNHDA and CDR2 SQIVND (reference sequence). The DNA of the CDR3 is TGTGCCAGTAGCTATACAGTGAACACTGAAGCTTTCTTT. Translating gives CASSYTVNTEAFF.

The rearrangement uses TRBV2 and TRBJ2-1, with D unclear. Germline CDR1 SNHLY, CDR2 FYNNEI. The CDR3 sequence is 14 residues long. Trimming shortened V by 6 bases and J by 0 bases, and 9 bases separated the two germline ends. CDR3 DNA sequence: TGTGCCAGCAGCTTAGTGAGCTCCTACAATGAGCAGTTCTTC. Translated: CASSLVSSYNEQFF. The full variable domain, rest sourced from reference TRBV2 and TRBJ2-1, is EPEVTQTPSHQVTQMGQEVILRCVPISNHLYFYWYRQILGQKVEFLVSFYNNEISEKSEIFDDQFSVERPDGSNFTLKIRSTKLEDSAMYFCASSLVSSYNEQFFGPGTRLTVL.

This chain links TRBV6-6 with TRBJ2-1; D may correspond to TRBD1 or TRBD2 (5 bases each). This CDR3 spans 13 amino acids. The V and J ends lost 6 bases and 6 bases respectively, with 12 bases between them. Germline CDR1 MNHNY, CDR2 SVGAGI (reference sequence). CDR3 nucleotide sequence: TGTGCCAGCAGCCCAAGGGACCCCAATGAGCAGTTCTTC. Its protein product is CASSPRDPNEQFF.

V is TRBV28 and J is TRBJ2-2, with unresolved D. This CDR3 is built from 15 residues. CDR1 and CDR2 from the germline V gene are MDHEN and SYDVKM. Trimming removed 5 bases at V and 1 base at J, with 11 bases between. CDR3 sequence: CASSPPWGNTGELFF. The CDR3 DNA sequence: TGTGCCAGCAGTCCTCCATGGGGGAACACCGGGGAGCTGTTTTTT.

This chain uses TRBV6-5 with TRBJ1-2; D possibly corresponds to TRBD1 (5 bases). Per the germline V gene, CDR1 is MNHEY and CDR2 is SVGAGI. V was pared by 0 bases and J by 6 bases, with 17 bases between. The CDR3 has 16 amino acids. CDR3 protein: CASSYSTFGAQDGYTF. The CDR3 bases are TGTGCCAGCAGTTACTCGACGTTCGGGGCGCAGGATGGCTACACCTTC.

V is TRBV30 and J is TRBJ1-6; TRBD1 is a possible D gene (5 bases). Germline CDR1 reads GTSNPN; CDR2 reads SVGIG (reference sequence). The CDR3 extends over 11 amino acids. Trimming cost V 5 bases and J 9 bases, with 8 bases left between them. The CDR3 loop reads CAWGGSSPLHF. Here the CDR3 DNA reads TGTGCCTGGGGGGGTAGTTCACCCCTCCACTTT.

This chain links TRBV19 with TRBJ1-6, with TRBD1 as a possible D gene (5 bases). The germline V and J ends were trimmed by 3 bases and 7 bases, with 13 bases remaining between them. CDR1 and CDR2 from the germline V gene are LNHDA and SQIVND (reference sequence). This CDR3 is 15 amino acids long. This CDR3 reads CASSISGRRNSPLHF. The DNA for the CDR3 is TGTGCCAGTAGTATTTCAGGGCGCAGGAATTCACCCCTCCACTTT.

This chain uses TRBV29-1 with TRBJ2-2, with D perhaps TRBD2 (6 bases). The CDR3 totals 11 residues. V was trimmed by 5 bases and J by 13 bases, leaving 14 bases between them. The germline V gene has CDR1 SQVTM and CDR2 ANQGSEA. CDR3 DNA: TGCAGCGTTTTGGACTACACGAGGCTGTTTTTT. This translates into CSVLDYTRLFF.